This is a list of T cell receptor beta chains from one sample in a study of cytomegalovirus exposure and HLA in healthy donors. TCRdb's copy holds only in-frame clones and misses some; the assay was immunoSEQ multiplex PCR. The table lists about 64,000 clones, approximately 83% of them singletons. The specimen sequenced was PBMCs. The receptors were sampled from a female donor in good health and CMV-seronegative. CDR3s include the opening cysteine and the closing phenylalanine or tryptophan. D genes are given only for firm matches. The size field is filled for only some rows; it gives once, few, many or a size class.

TRBV5-1	TRBD2	TRBJ2-5	few	TGCGCCAGCAGGGAATATAGCGGGGGGGCCCAAGAGACCCAGTACTTC	CASREYSGGAQETQYF
TRBV19	.	TRBJ1-5	.	TGTGCCAGTAGTATAGATCACCCAGCGGTTCAGCCCCAGCATTTT	CASSIDHPAVQPQHF
TRBV19	.	TRBJ2-7	.	TGTGCCAGTAGTCCGGTAGCGTTCTACGAGCAGTACTTC	CASSPVAFYEQYF
TRBV5-1	.	TRBJ1-1	.	TGCGCCAGCAGCTTGGCCGACAGGAGAACAAGTGAAGCTTTCTTT	CASSLADRRTSEAFF
TRBV9	.	TRBJ1-4	.	TGTGCCAGCAGCGTAGGAATGAGGAACGGTGAAAAACTGTTTTTT	CASSVGMRNGEKLFF
TRBV19	.	TRBJ1-5	.	TGTGCCAGTAGTCAAGCAGGGTTTTATAGCAATCAGCCCCAGCATTTT	CASSQAGFYSNQPQHF
TRBV7-2	.	TRBJ1-4	.	TGTGCCAGCAGCTGGGGGGGGGCAGGGGAAAAACTGTTTTTT	CASSWGGAGEKLFF
TRBV9	.	TRBJ2-5	.	TGTGCCAGCAGCGTAGCACAGGGCTCGGGGACCCAGTACTTC	CASSVAQGSGTQYF
TRBV2	.	TRBJ2-5	.	TGTGCCAGCAGGAGAGGGGAGACCCAGTACTTC	CASRRGETQYF
TRBV25-1	TRBD1	TRBJ1-2	.	TGTGCCAGCAGTGCAACCACCGGGGACAGGGGGCGGGAACGCTACACCTTC	CASSATTGDRGRERYTF
TRBV4-2	TRBD2	TRBJ2-6	.	TGTGCCAGCAGCCAAGTCGGGGGGGCTGGTGGGGCCAACGTCCTGACTTTC	CASSQVGGAGGANVLTF